The present entry profiles one T cell receptor (beta chain) with its context. Its antigen is undetermined. This specimen belongs to a study of OX40 agonist ivuxolimab in advanced cancers. Background on the study: Intravenous ivuxolimab was administered to patients every 2 weeks at 0.01 to 10 mg/kg. Study findings and constraints: Low normalized T-cell clonal expansion also characterized some of the nonresponders. Expanded peripheral T-cell antigen specificity went undetermined. Among patients with partial responses at 0.1-3.0 mg/kg, clonal expansion was among the lowest.

Germline values: CDR1 MGHRA, CDR2 YSYEKL. This CDR3 spans 17 amino acids. V dropped 0 bases and J dropped 4 bases, with 18 bases sitting between them. TCRdb's copy holds only in-frame clones and misses some; the assay was immunoSEQ multiplex PCR. The table records about 49,000 clones, under 90% of them present only once. This receptor was taken from an adult with an advanced solid tumor such as melanoma, head and neck, liver or kidney cancer. The sequencing used CD4+ or CD8+ T cells sorted from blood, collected in a trial of the OX40 agonist ivuxolimab. This sequence joins TRBV4-1 and TRBJ1-2; D may be TRBD1 (6 bases). The CDR3 protein is CASSQEGVGGVIYGYTF. The CDR3 DNA reads as TGCGCCAGCAGCCAAGAAGGGGTAGGGGGGGTTATCTATGGCTACACCTTC.